These T cell receptor beta chains were read from a single sample in a study of cytomegalovirus exposure and HLA in healthy donors. Clones were read by immunoSEQ multiplex PCR, and TCRdb kept only the in-frame ones, dropping some. Its clone listing holds about 25,000 clones. Sample: PBMCs. The receptors derive from a male donor in good health and CMV-seropositive. The CDR3 runs from the conserved cysteine through the conserved F or W. The D gene is left open where the match is weak.

len	v_gene	j_gene	d_gene	CDR3aa	CDR3nt
14	TRBV2	TRBJ2-5	TRBD2	CASSYGTSLETQYF	TGTGCCAGCAGCTACGGGACTAGTCTGGAGACCCAGTACTTC
16	TRBV5-1	TRBJ2-7	-	CASSLANEVPPLEQYF	TGCGCCAGCAGCTTGGCCAATGAGGTCCCCCCCCTCGAGCAGTACTTC
12	TRBV28	TRBJ1-1	-	CASSLLGERAFF	TGTGCCAGCAGTTTGCTCGGTGAACGAGCTTTCTTT
15	TRBV6-5	TRBJ2-7	TRBD2	CASSLTSAGLNEQYF	TGTGCCAGCAGTCTGACTAGCGCAGGGCTCAACGAGCAGTACTTC
12	TRBV30	TRBJ2-1	TRBD2	CAWSAGGYEQFF	TGTGCCTGGAGCGCCGGGGGGTATGAGCAGTTCTTC
18	TRBV19	TRBJ1-5	-	CASSIDWQGLNSNQPQHF	TGTGCCAGTAGTATAGATTGGCAGGGGCTAAATAGCAATCAGCCCCAGCATTTT
19	TRBV4-2	TRBJ2-1	TRBD2	CASSQVGTSGRGGHNEQFF	TGTGCCAGCAGCCAAGTTGGGACTAGCGGGCGGGGGGGCCACAATGAGCAGTTCTTC
14	TRBV5-4	TRBJ1-2	-	CASSSMSGLYGYTF	TGTGCCAGCAGCTCAATGAGCGGATTATATGGCTACACCTTC
14	TRBV18	TRBJ1-2	-	CASSPGEGYYGYTF	TGTGCCAGCTCACCAGGGGAGGGCTACTATGGCTACACCTTC
14	TRBV29-1	TRBJ2-5	TRBD2	CSVGEGSIQETQYF	TGCAGCGTGGGGGAGGGGAGTATTCAAGAGACCCAGTACTTC
12	TRBV30	TRBJ1-1	-	CAWSGLYTEAFF	TGTGCCTGGAGTGGTCTTTACACTGAAGCTTTCTTT
14	TRBV27	TRBJ1-1	-	CASSPRGVYTEAFF	TGTGCCAGCAGTCCCAGGGGAGTGTACACTGAAGCTTTCTTT
14	TRBV6-5	TRBJ2-7	-	CASSRAGTLYEQYF	TGTGCCAGCAGCCGCGCCGGGACTCTCTACGAGCAGTACTTC
16	TRBV27	TRBJ2-6	TRBD1	CASSSWTGAGANVLTF	TGTGCCAGCAGTTCCTGGACAGGGGCTGGGGCCAACGTCCTGACTTTC
14	TRBV28	TRBJ1-5	-	CASRVGDNNQPQHF	TGTGCCAGCAGAGTCGGGGACAACAATCAGCCCCAGCATTTT
11	TRBV29-1	TRBJ1-1	-	CSVSLDTEAFF	TGCAGCGTGAGTCTGGACACTGAAGCTTTCTTT
17	TRBV28	TRBJ1-1	-	CASSLLGWVRRDTEAFF	TGTGCCAGCAGTTTATTGGGGTGGGTAAGGAGGGACACTGAAGCTTTCTTT
15	TRBV18	TRBJ1-1	-	CASSPQRTPDTEAFF	TGTGCCAGCTCACCACAACGGACACCGGACACTGAAGCTTTCTTT
13	TRBV28	TRBJ1-2	-	CASSLPTGHGYTF	TGTGCCAGCAGTTTACCTACAGGGCATGGCTACACCTTC
12	TRBV29-1	TRBJ2-5	-	CSVFPRRETQYF	TGCAGCGTTTTTCCCAGGCGAGAGACCCAGTACTTC
15	TRBV6-1	TRBJ1-1	TRBD1	CASSGGQDMNTEAFF	TGTGCCAGCAGTGGAGGACAGGACATGAACACTGAAGCTTTCTTT
12	TRBV29-1	TRBJ2-7	-	CSVVGSADEQYF	TGCAGCGTTGTCGGGTCAGCAGACGAGCAGTACTTC
14	TRBV19	TRBJ1-4	TRBD1	CASNRGQMGEKLFF	TGTGCCAGTAACAGGGGCCAAATGGGTGAAAAACTGTTTTTT
13	TRBV7-2	TRBJ1-2	TRBD1	CASSLRQGGGYTF	TGTGCCAGCAGCCTCAGACAGGGTGGTGGCTACACCTTC
13	TRBV30	TRBJ1-2	-	CAWSLLGHPGYTF	TGTGCCTGGAGTCTCCTCGGACATCCTGGCTACACCTTC
14	TRBV29-1	TRBJ2-6	-	CSPTGNSGANVLTF	TGCAGCCCAACAGGAAACTCTGGGGCCAACGTCCTGACTTTC
15	TRBV5-1	TRBJ2-7	TRBD2	CASSPASGSIYEQYF	TGCGCCAGCAGCCCCGCTAGCGGGAGCATCTACGAGCAGTACTTC
17	TRBV9	TRBJ1-2	TRBD1	CASSLDLDRGKGYGYTF	TGTGCCAGCAGCCTGGACCTTGACAGGGGAAAGGGCTATGGCTACACCTTC
15	TRBV19	TRBJ1-3	TRBD1	CASSGTALSGNTIYF	TGTGCCAGTAGTGGGACAGCCCTCTCTGGAAACACCATATATTTT
15	TRBV4-1	TRBJ1-4	TRBD1	CASSQATGATEKLFF	TGCGCCAGCAGCCAAGCAACAGGGGCCACGGAAAAACTGTTTTTT
12	TRBV28	TRBJ2-7	-	CASTQQGYEQYF	TGTGCCAGCACCCAACAGGGCTACGAGCAGTACTTC
13	TRBV27	TRBJ2-7	TRBD2	CASSPSGAYEQYF	TGTGCCAGCAGTCCTAGCGGAGCCTACGAGCAGTACTTC
16	TRBV7-9	TRBJ1-1	-	CASSSGVGRIYTEAFF	TGTGCCAGCAGCTCCGGGGTAGGGCGGATTTACACTGAAGCTTTCTTT
12	TRBV28	TRBJ1-1	-	CASRIGRTEDFF	TGTGCCAGCAGAATCGGGAGAACTGAAGATTTCTTT
19	TRBV2	TRBJ2-1	TRBD2	CASSDVTTSGRWPPGEQFF	TGTGCCAGCAGTGATGTAACGACTAGCGGGAGGTGGCCGCCGGGGGAGCAGTTCTTC
15	TRBV6-5	TRBJ2-3	-	CASSYSGLSTDTQYF	TGTGCCAGCAGTTATTCGGGACTGAGCACAGATACGCAGTATTTT
13	TRBV19	TRBJ2-3	-	CATGQPSTDTQYF	TGTGCCACAGGGCAGCCTAGCACAGATACGCAGTATTTT
16	TRBV5-1	TRBJ2-6	TRBD1	CASSGQGRSGANVLTF	TGCGCCAGCAGCGGACAGGGGAGGTCTGGGGCCAACGTCCTGACTTTC
15	TRBV27	TRBJ2-2	TRBD1	CASSLGTGGSGELFF	TGTGCCAGCAGCCTCGGGACAGGGGGCTCCGGGGAGCTGTTTTTT
16	TRBV7-9	TRBJ2-3	TRBD2	CASSLAASGDTDTQYF	TGTGCCAGCAGCCTAGCGGCTAGCGGGGACACAGATACGCAGTATTTT
12	TRBV10-2	TRBJ2-7	-	CASRSQGYEQYF	TGCGCCAGCAGGTCACAGGGCTACGAGCAGTACTTC
15	TRBV6-5	TRBJ1-3	-	CASSYSGESGNTIYF	TGTGCCAGCAGTTACTCGGGAGAGTCTGGAAACACCATATATTTT
16	TRBV4-1	TRBJ2-5	TRBD1	CASSHRTGVSQETQYF	TGCGCCAGCAGCCATCGGACAGGGGTCAGCCAAGAGACCCAGTACTTC
15	TRBV18	TRBJ1-5	-	CASSRRTEGLEPQHF	TGTGCCAGCTCACGGCGGACAGAAGGCCTTGAGCCCCAGCATTTT